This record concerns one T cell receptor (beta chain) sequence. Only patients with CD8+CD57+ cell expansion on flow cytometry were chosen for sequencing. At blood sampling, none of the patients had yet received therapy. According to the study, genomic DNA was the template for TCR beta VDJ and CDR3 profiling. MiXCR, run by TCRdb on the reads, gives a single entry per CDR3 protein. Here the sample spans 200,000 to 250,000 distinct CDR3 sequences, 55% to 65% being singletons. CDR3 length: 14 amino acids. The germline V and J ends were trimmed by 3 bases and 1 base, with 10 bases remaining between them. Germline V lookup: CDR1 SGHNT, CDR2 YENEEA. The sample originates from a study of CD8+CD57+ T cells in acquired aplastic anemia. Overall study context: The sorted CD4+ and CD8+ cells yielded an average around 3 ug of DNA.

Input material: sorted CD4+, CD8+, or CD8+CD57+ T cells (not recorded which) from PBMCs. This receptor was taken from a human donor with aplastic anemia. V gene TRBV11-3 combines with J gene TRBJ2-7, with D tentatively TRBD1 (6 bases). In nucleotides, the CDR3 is TGTGCCAGCAGCTTCGGACAGAGATCCTACGAGCAGTACTTC. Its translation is CASSFGQRSYEQYF.